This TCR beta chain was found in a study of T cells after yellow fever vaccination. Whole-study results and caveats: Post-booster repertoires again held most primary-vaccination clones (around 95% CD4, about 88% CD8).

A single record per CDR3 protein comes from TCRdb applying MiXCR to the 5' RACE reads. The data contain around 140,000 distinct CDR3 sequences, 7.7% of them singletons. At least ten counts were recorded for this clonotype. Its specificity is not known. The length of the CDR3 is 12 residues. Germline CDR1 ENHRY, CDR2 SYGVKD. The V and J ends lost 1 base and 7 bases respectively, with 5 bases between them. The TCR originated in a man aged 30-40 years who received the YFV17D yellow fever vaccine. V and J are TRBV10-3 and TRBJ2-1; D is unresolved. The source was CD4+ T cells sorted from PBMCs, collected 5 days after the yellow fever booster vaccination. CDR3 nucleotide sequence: TGTGCCATCAGTGAGTTCAGAAATGAGCAGTTCTTC. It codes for CAISEFRNEQFF.